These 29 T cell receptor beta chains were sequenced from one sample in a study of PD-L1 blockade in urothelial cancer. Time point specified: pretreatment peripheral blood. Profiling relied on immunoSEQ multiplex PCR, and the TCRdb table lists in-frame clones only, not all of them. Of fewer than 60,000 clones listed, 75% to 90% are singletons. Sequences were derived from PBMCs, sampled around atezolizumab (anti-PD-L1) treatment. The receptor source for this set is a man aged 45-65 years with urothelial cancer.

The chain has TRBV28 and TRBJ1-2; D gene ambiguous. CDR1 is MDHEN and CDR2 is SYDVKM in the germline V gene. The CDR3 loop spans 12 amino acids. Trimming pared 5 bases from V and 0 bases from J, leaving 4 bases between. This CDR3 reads CASSVANYGYTF. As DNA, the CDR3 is TGTGCCAGCAGTGTAGCTAACTATGGCTACACCTTC.

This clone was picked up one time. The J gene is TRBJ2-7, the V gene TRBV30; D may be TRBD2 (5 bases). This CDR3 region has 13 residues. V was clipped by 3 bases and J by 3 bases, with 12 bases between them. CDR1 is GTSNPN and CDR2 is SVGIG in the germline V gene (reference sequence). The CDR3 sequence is CAWRGEGIYEQYF. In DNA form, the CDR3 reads TGTGCCTGGAGGGGAGAGGGTATCTACGAGCAGTACTTC.

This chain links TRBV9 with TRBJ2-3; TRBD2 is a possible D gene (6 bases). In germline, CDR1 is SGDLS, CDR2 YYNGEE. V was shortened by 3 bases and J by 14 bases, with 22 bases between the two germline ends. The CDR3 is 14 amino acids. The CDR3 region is CASSERRTTRRMYF. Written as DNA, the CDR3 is TGTGCCAGCAGCGAGAGAAGGACTACACGAAGGATGTATTTT.

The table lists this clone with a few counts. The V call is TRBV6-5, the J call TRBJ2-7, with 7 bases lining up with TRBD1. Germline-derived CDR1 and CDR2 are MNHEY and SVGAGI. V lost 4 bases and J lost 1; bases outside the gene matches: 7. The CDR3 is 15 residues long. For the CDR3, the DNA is TGTGCCAGCAGTTCCCCCGGGACAGCATCCTACGAGCAGTACTTC. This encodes CASSSPGTASYEQYF.

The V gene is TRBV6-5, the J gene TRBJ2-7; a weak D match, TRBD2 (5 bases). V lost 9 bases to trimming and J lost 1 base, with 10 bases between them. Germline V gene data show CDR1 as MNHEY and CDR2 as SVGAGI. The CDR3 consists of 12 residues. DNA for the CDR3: TGTGCCAGTTTGGACTCTTCCTACGAGCAGTACTTC. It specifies CASLDSSYEQYF.

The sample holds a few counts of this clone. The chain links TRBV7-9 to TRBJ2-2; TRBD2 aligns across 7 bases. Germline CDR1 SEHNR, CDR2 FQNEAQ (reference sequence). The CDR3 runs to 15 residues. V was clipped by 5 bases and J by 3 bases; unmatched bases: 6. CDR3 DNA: TGTGCCAGCAGCCAAGCGGGGCGATACACCGGGGAGCTGTTTTTT. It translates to CASSQAGRYTGELFF.

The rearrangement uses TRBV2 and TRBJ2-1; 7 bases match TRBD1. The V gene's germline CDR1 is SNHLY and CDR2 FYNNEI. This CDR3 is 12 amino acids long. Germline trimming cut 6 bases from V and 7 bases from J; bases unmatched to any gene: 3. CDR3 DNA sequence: TGTGCCAGCAGGGGGACAGCGAATGAGCAGTTCTTC. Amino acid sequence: CASRGTANEQFF.

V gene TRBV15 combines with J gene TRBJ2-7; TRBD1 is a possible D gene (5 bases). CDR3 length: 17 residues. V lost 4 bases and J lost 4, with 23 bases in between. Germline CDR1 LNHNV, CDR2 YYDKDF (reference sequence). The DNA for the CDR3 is TGTGCCACCAGCACCTTAGGGGAAGGGGCTGGCGCTTACGAGCAGTACTTC. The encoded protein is CATSTLGEGAGAYEQYF.

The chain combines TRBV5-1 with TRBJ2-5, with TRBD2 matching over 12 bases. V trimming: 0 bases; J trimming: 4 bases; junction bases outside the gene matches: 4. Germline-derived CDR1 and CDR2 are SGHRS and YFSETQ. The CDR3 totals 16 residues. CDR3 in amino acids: CASSLETSGSRETQYF. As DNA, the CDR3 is TGCGCCAGCAGCTTGGAGACTAGCGGGAGTCGAGAGACCCAGTACTTC. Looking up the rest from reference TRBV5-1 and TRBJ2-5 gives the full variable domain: KAGVTQTPRYLIKTRGQQVTLSCSPISGHRSVSWYQQTPGQGLQFLFEYFSETQRNKGNFPGRFSGRQFSNSRSEMNVSTLELGDSALYLCASSLETSGSRETQYFGPGTRLLVL.

The CDR3 is CASSLDGTRGNEQFF. As DNA, the CDR3 is TGTGCCAGCAGCTTAGATGGGACTAGGGGAAATGAGCAGTTCTTC. This sequence joins TRBV11-2 and TRBJ2-1; 8 bases fit TRBD2. From germline, CDR1 is SGHAT and CDR2 FQNNGV. J was trimmed by 7 bases and V by 0 bases; bases with no gene match: 5. The CDR3 sequence is 15 residues long.

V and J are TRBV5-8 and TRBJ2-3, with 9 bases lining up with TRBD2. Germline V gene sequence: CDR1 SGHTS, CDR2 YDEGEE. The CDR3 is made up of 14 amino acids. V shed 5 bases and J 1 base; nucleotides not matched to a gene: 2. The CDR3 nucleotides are TGTGCCAGCAGGCCTAGCGGGGGCACAGATACGCAGTATTTT. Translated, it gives CASRPSGGTDTQYF.

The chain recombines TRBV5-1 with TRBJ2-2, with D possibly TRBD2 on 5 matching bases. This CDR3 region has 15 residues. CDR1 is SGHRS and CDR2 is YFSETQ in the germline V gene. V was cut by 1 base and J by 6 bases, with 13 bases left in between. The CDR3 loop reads CASSLPLALSGELFF. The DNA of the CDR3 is TGCGCCAGCAGCTTGCCCCTAGCACTTTCCGGGGAGCTGTTTTTT.

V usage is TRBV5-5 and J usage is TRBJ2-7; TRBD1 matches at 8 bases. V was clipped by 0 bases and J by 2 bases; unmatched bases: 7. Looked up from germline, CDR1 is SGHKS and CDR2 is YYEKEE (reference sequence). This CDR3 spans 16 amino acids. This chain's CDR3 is CASSLGPGTGTYEQYF. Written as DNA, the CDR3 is TGTGCCAGCAGCTTGGGCCCCGGGACAGGCACCTACGAGCAGTACTTC.

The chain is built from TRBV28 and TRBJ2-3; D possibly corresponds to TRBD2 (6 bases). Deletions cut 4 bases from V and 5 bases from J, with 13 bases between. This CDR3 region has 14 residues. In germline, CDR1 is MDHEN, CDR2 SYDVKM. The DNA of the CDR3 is TGTGCCAGCAGTTGGAGCGTGGGAGGAGATACGCAGTATTTT. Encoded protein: CASSWSVGGDTQYF.

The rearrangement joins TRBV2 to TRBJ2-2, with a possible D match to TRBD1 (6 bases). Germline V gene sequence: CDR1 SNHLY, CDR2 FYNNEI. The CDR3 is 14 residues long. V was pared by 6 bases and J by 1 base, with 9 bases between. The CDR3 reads CASSWTENTGELFF. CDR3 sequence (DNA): TGTGCCAGCAGCTGGACAGAGAACACCGGGGAGCTGTTTTTT.

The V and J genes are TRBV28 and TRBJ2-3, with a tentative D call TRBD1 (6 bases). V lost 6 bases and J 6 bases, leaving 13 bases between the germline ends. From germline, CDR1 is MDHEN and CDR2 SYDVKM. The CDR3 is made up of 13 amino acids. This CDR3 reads CASRDGTPDTQYF. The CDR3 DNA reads TGTGCCAGCAGGGACGGGACACCTGATACGCAGTATTTT. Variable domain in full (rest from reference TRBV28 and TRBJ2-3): DVKVTQSSRYLVKRTGEKVFLECVQDMDHENMFWYRQDPGLGLRLIYFSYDVKMKEKGDIPEGYSVSREKKERFSLILESASTNQTSMYLCASRDGTPDTQYFGPGTRLTVL.

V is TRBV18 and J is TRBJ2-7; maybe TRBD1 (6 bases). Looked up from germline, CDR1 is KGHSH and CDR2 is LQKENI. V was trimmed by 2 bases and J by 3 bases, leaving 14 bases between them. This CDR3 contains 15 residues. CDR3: CASSPDAGASYEQYF. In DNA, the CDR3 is TGTGCCAGCTCACCAGACGCAGGGGCAAGCTACGAGCAGTACTTC.

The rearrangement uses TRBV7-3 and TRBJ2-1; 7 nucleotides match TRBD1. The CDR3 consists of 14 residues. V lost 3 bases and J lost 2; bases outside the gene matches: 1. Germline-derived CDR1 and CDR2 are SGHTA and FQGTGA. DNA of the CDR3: TGTGCCAGCAGCTTCCAGGGGGCCTACAATGAGCAGTTCTTC. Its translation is CASSFQGAYNEQFF.

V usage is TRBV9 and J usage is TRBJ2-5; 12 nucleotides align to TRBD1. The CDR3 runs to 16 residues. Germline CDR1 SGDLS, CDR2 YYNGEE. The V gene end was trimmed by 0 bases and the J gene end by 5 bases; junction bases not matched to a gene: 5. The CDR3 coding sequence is TGTGCCAGCAGCGTAGGAGGGACAGGGGGCCGGGAGACCCAGTACTTC. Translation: CASSVGGTGGRETQYF. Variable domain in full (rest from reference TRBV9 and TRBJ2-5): DSGVTQTPKHLITATGQRVTLRCSPRSGDLSVYWYQQSLDQGLQFLIQYYNGEERAKGNILERFSAQQFPDLHSELNLSSLELGDSALYFCASSVGGTGGRETQYFGPGTRLLVL.

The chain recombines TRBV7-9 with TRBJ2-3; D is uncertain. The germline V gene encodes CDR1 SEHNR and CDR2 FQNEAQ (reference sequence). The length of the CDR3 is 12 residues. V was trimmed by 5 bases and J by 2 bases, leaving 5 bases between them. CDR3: CASSDNTDTQYF. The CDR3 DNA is TGTGCCAGCAGCGACAACACAGATACGCAGTATTTT.

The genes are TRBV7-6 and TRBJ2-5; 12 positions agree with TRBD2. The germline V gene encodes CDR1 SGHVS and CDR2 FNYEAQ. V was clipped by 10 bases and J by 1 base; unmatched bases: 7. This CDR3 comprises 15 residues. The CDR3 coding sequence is TGTGCCACCACCGGGACTAGCGGGCCCCAAGAGACCCAGTACTTC. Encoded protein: CATTGTSGPQETQYF.

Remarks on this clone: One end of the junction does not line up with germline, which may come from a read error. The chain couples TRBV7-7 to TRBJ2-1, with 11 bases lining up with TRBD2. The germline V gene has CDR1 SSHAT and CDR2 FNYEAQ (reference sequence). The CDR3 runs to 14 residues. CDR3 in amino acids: CASSLVGTSGEQFF. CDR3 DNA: TGTGCTAGCAGCTTAGTCGGGACTAGCGGAGAGCAGTTCTTC.

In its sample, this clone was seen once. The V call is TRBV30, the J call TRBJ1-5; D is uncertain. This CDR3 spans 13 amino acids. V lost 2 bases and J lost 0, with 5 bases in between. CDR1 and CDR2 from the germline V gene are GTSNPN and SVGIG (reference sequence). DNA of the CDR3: TGTGCCTGGAGTCGGGATAGCAATCAGCCCCAGCATTTT. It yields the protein CAWSRDSNQPQHF.

The CDR3 coding sequence is TGTGCCAGCAGCTTGATATACCGGGACAGGGATAAAAACATTCAGTACTTC. Translating gives CASSLIYRDRDKNIQYF. The V gene is TRBV11-3, the J gene TRBJ2-4; TRBD1 agrees at 9 bases. V lost 3 bases and J lost 4; bases outside the gene matches: 10. The CDR3 is made up of 17 amino acids. Looked up from germline, CDR1 is SGHNT and CDR2 is YENEEA.

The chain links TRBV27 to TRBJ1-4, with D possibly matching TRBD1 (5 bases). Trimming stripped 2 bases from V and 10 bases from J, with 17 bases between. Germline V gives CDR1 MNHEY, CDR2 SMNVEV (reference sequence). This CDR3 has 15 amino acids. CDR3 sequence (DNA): TGTGCCAGCAGTTTAGGAAGAACCCCGGGGGGAAAACTGTTTTTT. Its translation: CASSLGRTPGGKLFF.

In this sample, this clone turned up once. The CDR3 coding sequence is TGTGCTAGTGGTTTGGTATTAGGACAGGGGGGGGACTATGGCTACACCTTC. As protein: CASGLVLGQGGDYGYTF. The chain uses TRBV12-5 and TRBJ1-2; 10 positions agree with TRBD1. Germline V gene data show CDR1 as LGHNT and CDR2 as FRNRAP. There are 17 residues in the CDR3. Losses at the gene ends were 0 bases for V and 3 bases for J; bases not matched to a gene: 7.

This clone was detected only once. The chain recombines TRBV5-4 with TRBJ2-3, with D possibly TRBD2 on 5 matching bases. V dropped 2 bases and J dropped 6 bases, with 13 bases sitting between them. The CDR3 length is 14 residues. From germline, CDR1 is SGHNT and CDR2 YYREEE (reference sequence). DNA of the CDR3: TGTGCCAGCAGCTTCGGTCGGGGTGTGGATACGCAGTATTTT. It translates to CASSFGRGVDTQYF.

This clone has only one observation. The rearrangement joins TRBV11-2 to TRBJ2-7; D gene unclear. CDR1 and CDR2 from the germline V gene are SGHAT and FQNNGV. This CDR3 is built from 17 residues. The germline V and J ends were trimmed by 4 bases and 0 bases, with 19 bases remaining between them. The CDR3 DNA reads TGTGCCAGCAGCTCCTCTGTACCGGGTGTCGGCTCCTACGAGCAGTACTTC. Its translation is CASSSSVPGVGSYEQYF.

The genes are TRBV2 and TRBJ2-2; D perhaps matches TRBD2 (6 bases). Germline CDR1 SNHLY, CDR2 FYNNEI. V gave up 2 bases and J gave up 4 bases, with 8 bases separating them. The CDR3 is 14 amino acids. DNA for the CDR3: TGTGCCAGCAGTGAACAGGGAGGCACCGGGGAGCTGTTTTTT. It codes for CASSEQGGTGELFF.